This T cell receptor beta chain is drawn from a study of T cell repertoires in cytomegalovirus infection. Study context: An indication of both CMV infection and matching HLA type came from public TCR beta signatures. Findings of the study overall: CMV carriers having the relevant HLA were flagged by cumulative public TCR beta family frequency. HLA-C-restricted CMV clonotypes gave the most frequent clonotype in two of eight donors.

This CDR3 has 13 amino acids. Trimming took 2 bases from V and 9 from J, leaving 11 bases between them. Germline loops: CDR1 SGHVT, CDR2 SQSDAQ. Worth noting for this clonotype: Its antigen remains unidentified.

MiXCR, applied by TCRdb to the reads, yields one record per CDR3 protein. In the table there are roughly 500,000 distinct CDR3 sequences, approximately 42% of which are singletons. The sequences come from cultured PBMCs, collected from culture after CMV antigen stimulation. The rearrangement joins TRBV7-4 to TRBJ1-3, with D unclear. This sequence was found in a human donor in good health (CMV status not recorded). Some clones in this sample may be carry-over from other donors' samples. The CDR3 loop is CASSLKLGATIYF. CDR3 DNA sequence: TGTGCCAGCAGCTTAAAGCTAGGTGCCACCATATATTTT.